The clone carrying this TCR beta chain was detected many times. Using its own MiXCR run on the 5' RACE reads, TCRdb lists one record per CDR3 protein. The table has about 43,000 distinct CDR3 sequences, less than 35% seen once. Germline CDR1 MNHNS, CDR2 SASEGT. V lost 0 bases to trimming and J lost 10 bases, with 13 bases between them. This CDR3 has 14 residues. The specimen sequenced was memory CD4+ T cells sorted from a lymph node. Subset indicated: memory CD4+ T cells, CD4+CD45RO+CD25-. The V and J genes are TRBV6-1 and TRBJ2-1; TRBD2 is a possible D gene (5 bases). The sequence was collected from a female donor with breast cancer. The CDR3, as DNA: TGTGCCAGCAGTGAAGCTGGGCGGGTCCGAGAGCAGTTCTTC. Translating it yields CASSEAGRVREQFF.